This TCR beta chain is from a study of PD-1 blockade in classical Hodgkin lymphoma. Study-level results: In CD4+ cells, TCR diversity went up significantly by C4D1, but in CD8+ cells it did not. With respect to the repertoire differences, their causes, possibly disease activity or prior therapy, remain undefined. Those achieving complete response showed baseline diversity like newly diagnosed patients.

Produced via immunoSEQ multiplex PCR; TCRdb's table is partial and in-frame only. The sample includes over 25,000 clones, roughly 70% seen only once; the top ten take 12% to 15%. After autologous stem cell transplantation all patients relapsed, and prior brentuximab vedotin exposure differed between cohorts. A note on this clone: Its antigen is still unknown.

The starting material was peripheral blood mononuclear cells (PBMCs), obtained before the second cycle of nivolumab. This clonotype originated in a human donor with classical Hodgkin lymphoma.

This CDR3 is CASSSTDTQYF. The CDR3 nucleotides are TGTGCCAGCAGCTCTACAGATACGCAGTATTTT. The V call is TRBV11-2, the J call TRBJ2-3; D gene uncertain. Trimming removed 4 bases at V and 3 bases at J, with 2 bases between. CDR3 length equals 11 residues. The germline V gene encodes CDR1 SGHAT and CDR2 FQNNGV.